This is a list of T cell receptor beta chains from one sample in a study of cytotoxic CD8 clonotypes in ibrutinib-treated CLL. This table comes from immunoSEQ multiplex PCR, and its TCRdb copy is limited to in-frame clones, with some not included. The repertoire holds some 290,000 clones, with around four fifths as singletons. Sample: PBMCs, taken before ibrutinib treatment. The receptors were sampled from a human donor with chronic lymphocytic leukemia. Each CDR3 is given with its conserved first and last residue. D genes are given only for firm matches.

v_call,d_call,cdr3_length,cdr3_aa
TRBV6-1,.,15,CASSERWSNTGELFF
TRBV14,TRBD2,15,CASSGQREGLDEQYF
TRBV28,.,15,CASTTRGGLTDTQYF
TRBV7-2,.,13,CASSLGLGEKLFF
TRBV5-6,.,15,CASSKVGRAHNEQFF
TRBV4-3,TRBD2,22,CASSQDVPRGLAGAPDNNEQFF
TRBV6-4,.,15,CASSETPRGTYEQYF
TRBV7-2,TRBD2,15,CASRRGTSGSNEQYF
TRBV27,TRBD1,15,CASRVLGQASYEQYF
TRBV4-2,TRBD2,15,CASSQGLAGSNIQYF
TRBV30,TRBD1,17,CAWSEPPTGGSYNEQFF
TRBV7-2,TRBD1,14,CASRPDRGSYEQYF
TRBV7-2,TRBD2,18,CASSLVSLAGGEADTQYF
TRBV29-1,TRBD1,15,CSGRAGTGHSYEQYF
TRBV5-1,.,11,CASSLVYEQYF
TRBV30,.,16,CAWAFRRLRDTDTQYF
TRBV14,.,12,CASSDPMNEQFF
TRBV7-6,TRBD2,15,CASSPHGAGGYEQYF
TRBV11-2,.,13,CASRGQAKNIQYF
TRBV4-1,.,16,CASSQRGGSGANVLTF
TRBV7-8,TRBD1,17,CASSNRDSFHPNYGYTF
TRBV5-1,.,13,CASSLFNQDTQYF
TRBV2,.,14,CASKGHLGTDTQYF
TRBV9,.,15,CASSVAPGTYNEQFF
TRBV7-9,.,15,CASSLTGTLNYGYTF
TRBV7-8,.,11,CASSLSYEQYF
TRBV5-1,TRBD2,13,CASRGSGRETQYF
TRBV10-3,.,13,CAIGGLATDTQYF
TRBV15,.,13,CATRRRGSTEAFF
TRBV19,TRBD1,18,CASSLRDRETLAIGELFF
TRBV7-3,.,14,CASSTGLAVDTQYF
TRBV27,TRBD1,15,CASSLLGQRNTEAFF
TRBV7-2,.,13,CASSLGRNTEAFF
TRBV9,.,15,CASSGPGSNQETQYF
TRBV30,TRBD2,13,CAWSPSGSYEQYF
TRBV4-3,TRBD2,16,CASSQLAGAGTDTQYF
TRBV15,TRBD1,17,CATSRDFVDRDNSPLHF
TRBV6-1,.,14,CASRSVSSGNTIYF
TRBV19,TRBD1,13,CASRQGLNYGYTF